What follows describes a single T cell receptor (beta chain). Profiled with immunoSEQ multiplex PCR; TCRdb holds only in-frame clones, not every one. This sample has about 290,000 clones; about 82% occur once, and the top ten carry around 3.9%. Germline V lookup: CDR1 SGHDT, CDR2 YYEEEE. With 5 bases clipped from V and 6 bases from J, the junction kept 12 bases outside the gene matches. This CDR3 comprises 15 residues. These data belong to a study of blood T cell repertoires in COVID-19. Sequenced material: peripheral blood. The V call is TRBV5-6, the J call TRBJ1-2, with 8 bases that match TRBD1. The sequence came from a woman aged 45-59 years with active or convalescent COVID-19. The DNA for the CDR3 is TGTGCCAGCAGTTCTTCCCAAACAGGGGGTCATGGCTACACCTTC. Protein: CASSSSQTGGHGYTF.